This TCR beta chain was observed in a study of Graves' ophthalmopathy and Graves' hyperthyroidism. Other autoimmune diseases, uncontrolled infections, pregnancy or lactation excluded patients from enrollment. Orbital computed tomography, together with clinical symptoms, serum thyroxine, TRAb and thyroid ultrasound, was used for diagnosis. The CDR3 consists of 13 residues. Trimming cost V 2 bases and J 3 bases, with 9 bases left between them. Germline V CDR1 and CDR2: SGHDT, YYEEEE. RNA transcripts yielded amplified TCR beta CDR3 regions. The first round was an RT-PCR with HTBI primers, and the second round was a multiplex PCR. TCRdb reprocessed the multiplex PCR reads via MiXCR and lists one record per CDR3 protein. The table shows some 380,000 distinct CDR3 sequences, with just over 15% occurring only once. This clonotype was seen repeatedly, ten times or more. The antigen is not known. Study-wide findings and caveats: Clonotypes were expanded in thyroid at above 0.001 frequency, and most also appeared in blood.

Specimen: peripheral blood. V is TRBV5-6 and J is TRBJ2-7, with unresolved D. This clonotype originated in a young woman with stable Graves' hyperthyroidism. CDR3 sequence: CASSLYGNYEQYF. CDR3 nucleotides: TGTGCCAGCAGCTTATATGGAAACTACGAGCAGTACTTC.